Listed below are T cell receptor beta chains from one sample, sequenced in a study of T cells in Graves' hyperthyroidism and ophthalmopathy. TCRdb called the multiplex PCR reads again in MiXCR, with one record for every CDR3 protein. The sample lists approximately 620,000 distinct CDR3 sequences, approximately 14% occurring once. The material sequenced was blood. The receptors stem from a woman aged 25 to 45 with Graves' hyperthyroidism that later progressed to Graves' ophthalmopathy. CDR3s include the opening cysteine and the closing phenylalanine or tryptophan. Fields, in order: J gene, D gene, V gene, clone size, CDR3 DNA, CDR3 protein. D genes are given only for firm matches. Where a row states a size, it is once, few, many or the class of an expanded clone; other rows omit it.

>TRBJ1-5|NA|TRBV6-1|many
TGTGCCAGCAGTGAAGTCTGGGGGACGCGCCAGCCCCAGCATTTT
CASSEVWGTRQPQHF
>TRBJ2-3|NA|TRBV28|NA
TGTGCCAGCAAAGGAGGCAGACTCTTCACAGATACGCAGTATTTT
CASKGGRLFTDTQYF
>TRBJ1-1|NA|TRBV19|NA
TGTGCCAGTAGTATGCGGCAGGGCGCAGGGAGGACTGAAGCTTTCTTT
CASSMRQGAGRTEAFF
>TRBJ1-1|NA|TRBV18|NA
TGTGCCAGCTCACTACAGGACAGACGCATGAACACTGAAGCTTTCTTT
CASSLQDRRMNTEAFF
>TRBJ2-1|NA|TRBV7-2|many
TGTGCCAGCAGCTTACGCAGGGAGGAATACAATGAGCAGTTCTTC
CASSLRREEYNEQFF
>TRBJ2-3|NA|TRBV3-1|many
TGTGCCAGCAGCCAAGCCGCAGATACGCAGTATTTT
CASSQAADTQYF
>TRBJ2-3|NA|TRBV7-9|many
TGTGCCAGCAGCTTAGACTGGACTACGGGCACAGATACGCAGTATTTT
CASSLDWTTGTDTQYF
>TRBJ2-1|NA|TRBV7-9|NA
TGTGCCAGCAGCTTAGAGGGCAGTTGGGAAAATGAGCAGTTCTTC
CASSLEGSWENEQFF
>TRBJ2-1|NA|TRBV29-1|NA
TGCAGCGTTGGGGCTAGGAATGGTGGGCAGTTCTTC
CSVGARNGGQFF
>TRBJ2-7|TRBD1|TRBV2|many
TGTGCCAGCCTAGGGGGCTTCGGCTACGAGCAGTACTTC
CASLGGFGYEQYF
>TRBJ1-4|TRBD1|TRBV5-1|many
TGCGCCAGCAGCTTGATAGTCGGGCAGGGGGCGAAACTGTTTTTT
CASSLIVGQGAKLFF
>TRBJ1-1|TRBD1|TRBV7-9|NA
TGTGCCAGCAGCAGGGACAGGGCGGCTACTGAAGCTTTCTTT
CASSRDRAATEAFF
>TRBJ2-1|TRBD2|TRBV5-1|many
TGCGCCAGCAGCTCGACTAGCGGGATTCCTAGTGAGCAGTTCTTC
CASSSTSGIPSEQFF
>TRBJ1-5|TRBD1|TRBV28|few
TGTGCCAGCAGTCCGCGGGACAGGGACAATCAGCCCCAGCATTTT
CASSPRDRDNQPQHF
>TRBJ2-5|NA|TRBV28|many
TGTGCCAGCAGCGTCCAGGGGGGGGAGACCCAGTACTTC
CASSVQGGETQYF
>TRBJ2-2|NA|TRBV5-1|many
TGCGCCAGCAGCTTGGACGGGGACGCCGGGGAGCTGTTTTTT
CASSLDGDAGELFF
>TRBJ2-3|TRBD2|TRBV5-4|many
TGTGCCAGCAGCCCGGGACTAGCGCGCCGCACAGATACGCAGTATTTT
CASSPGLARRTDTQYF
>TRBJ2-7|NA|TRBV12-3/TRBV12-4|many
TGTGCCAGCAGTGAGGTGGGATTCTCCTACGAGCAGTACTTC
CASSEVGFSYEQYF
>TRBJ2-1|TRBD1|TRBV12-3/TRBV12-4|many
TGTGCCAGCAAAAAGGGACAGGGATCGAATGAGCAGTTCTTC
CASKKGQGSNEQFF
>TRBJ1-1|NA|TRBV5-6|many
TGTGCCAGCAGCCTGGGGCGCAGGAACACTGAAGCTTTCTTT
CASSLGRRNTEAFF
>TRBJ1-6|NA|TRBV18|many
TGTGCCAGCAGTCCGGGTAATTCACCCCTCCACTTT
CASSPGNSPLHF
>TRBJ2-1|TRBD2|TRBV9|many
TGTGCCAGCAGCGTAGGGGGTGGGAGGGGCGATGAGCAGTTCTTC
CASSVGGGRGDEQFF
>TRBJ2-1|TRBD1|TRBV12-3/TRBV12-4|NA
TGTGCCAGCAGTTTAAGGAGGGGGGGACAGGGGGTAACCTACAATGAGCAGTTCTTC
CASSLRRGGQGVTYNEQFF
>TRBJ1-2|TRBD1|TRBV7-2|NA
TGTGCCAGCAGCCTGGACAGGGAAAACTATGGCTACACCTTC
CASSLDRENYGYTF
>TRBJ2-5|NA|TRBV11-2|many
TGTGCCAGCAGCCCGCAGCGGTTGGTAGAGACCCAGTACTTC
CASSPQRLVETQYF
>TRBJ2-7|NA|TRBV29-1|many
TGCAGCGTTGACAGGGGTTCGAGAAACGAGCAGTACTTC
CSVDRGSRNEQYF
>TRBJ2-6|NA|TRBV19|NA
TGTGTCAGTAGTACGGGGCTTAGCTCTGGGGCCAACGTCCTGACTTTC
CVSSTGLSSGANVLTF
>TRBJ2-6|TRBD1|TRBV6-2/TRBV6-3|many
TGTGCCAGCAGGGGGACAGGGCAGTCTGGGGCCAACGTCCTGACTTTC
CASRGTGQSGANVLTF
>TRBJ2-7|TRBD2|TRBV11-3|many
TGTGCCAGCAGCGCCACTAGCGTTAGCTCCTACGAGCAGTACTTC
CASSATSVSSYEQYF
>TRBJ1-1|NA|TRBV5-1|NA
TGCGCCAGCAGCTTGGAGGCTGGGGTGAACACTGAAGCTTTCTTT
CASSLEAGVNTEAFF
>TRBJ2-7|NA|TRBV20-1|many
TGCAGTGCTAGGGAATCTTCTCCCTCCTACGAGCAGTACTTC
CSARESSPSYEQYF
>TRBJ2-7|NA|TRBV29-1|NA
TGCAGCGCCGGGCGGGACTCTTGGGAGCAGTACTTC
CSAGRDSWEQYF
>TRBJ2-3|TRBD2|TRBV20-1|many
TGCAGTCACAGGGAGACTAGCGGGAATGTTGTAAACACAGATACGCAGTATTTT
CSHRETSGNVVNTDTQYF
>TRBJ2-1|TRBD1|TRBV25-1|many
TGTGCCAGCAGTGAAGTGAACTTAGGACAGGGAGAGCAGTTCTTC
CASSEVNLGQGEQFF
>TRBJ2-7|NA|TRBV10-2|few
TGCGCCAGCAGTGAGCCATCCTACGAGCAGTACTTC
CASSEPSYEQYF
>TRBJ1-2|NA|TRBV7-2|many
TGTGCCAGCAGCCGAGGGGGGGGCATGGTTGATGGCTACACCTTC
CASSRGGGMVDGYTF
>TRBJ2-7|NA|TRBV7-9|few
TGTGCCAGCAGCTTAGCGGTTGACTACGAGCAGTACTTC
CASSLAVDYEQYF
>TRBJ1-4|NA|TRBV7-9|many
TGTGCCAGCAGCTTAGAGCAGGGGGAAAAACTGTTTTTT
CASSLEQGEKLFF
>TRBJ1-3|NA|TRBV12-3/TRBV12-4|few
TGTGCCAGCAGTCTTGAAGAAGGAAACACCATATATTTT
CASSLEEGNTIYF
>TRBJ2-2|NA|TRBV15|many
TGTGCCACCAGCAGGGACCCGAACACCGGGGAGCTGTTTTTT
CATSRDPNTGELFF
>TRBJ1-1|NA|TRBV18|few
TGTGCCAGCTCACCGAGTACCGGGACGCACACTGAAGCTTTCTTT
CASSPSTGTHTEAFF
>TRBJ1-2|NA|TRBV20-1|many
TGCAGTGCTAGAGATTTGTTTGGGCAGGGTCATGGCTACACCTTC
CSARDLFGQGHGYTF
>TRBJ2-5|TRBD2|TRBV28|NA
TGTGCCGGCAGTCCAAGCGGGAGTAGCCAGGAGACCCAGTACTTC
CAGSPSGSSQETQYF
>TRBJ1-5|TRBD1|TRBV6-1|few
TGTGCCAGCAGTGATAGGACAGGGGTGCTATGGTCCCAGCATTTT
CASSDRTGVLWSQHF
>TRBJ2-2|TRBD2|TRBV24-1|NA
TGTGCCACCAGTGATGGTCTAGCGGGAGGTACCGGGGAGCTGTTTTTT
CATSDGLAGGTGELFF
>TRBJ1-5|NA|TRBV30|many
TGTGCCTGGAGTCTGACCCCCAATCAGCCCCAGCATTTT
CAWSLTPNQPQHF
>TRBJ1-2|NA|TRBV27|many
TGTGCCAGCAGTTTGACAGCAGCTAACTATGGCTACACCTTC
CASSLTAANYGYTF
>TRBJ2-5|TRBD2|TRBV19|many
TGTGCCAGTAGTATCCCATCGACTCTAGCGGGACTAGAGACCCAGTACTTC
CASSIPSTLAGLETQYF
>TRBJ1-3|NA|TRBV28|many
TGTGCCAGCAGTTTACGTGGGTACACTGGAAACACCATATATTTT
CASSLRGYTGNTIYF
>TRBJ1-4|NA|TRBV27|NA
TGTGCCAGCAGTTCCCATGGGGGGACTACCAATGAAAAACTGTTTTTT
CASSSHGGTTNEKLFF
>TRBJ2-7|NA|TRBV4-3|NA
TGCGCCAGCAGCGAAGGGTTTGAGTCCTACGAGCAGTACTTC
CASSEGFESYEQYF
>TRBJ2-7|NA|TRBV2|many
TGTGCCAGCCTTAGACTTACCGGCTACGAGCAGTACTTC
CASLRLTGYEQYF
>TRBJ2-3|TRBD1|TRBV7-3|few
TGTGCCAGCAGCATTGACAGGGGAGATACGCAGTATTTT
CASSIDRGDTQYF
>TRBJ1-1|NA|TRBV24-1|many
TGTGCCACCAGTGATGGGGGACCGTACTTTGAAGCTTTCTTT
CATSDGGPYFEAFF
>TRBJ2-3|TRBD1|TRBV6-1|many
TGTGCCAGCAGTTACGGGTTAGGGGGCGCAGATACGCAGTATTTT
CASSYGLGGADTQYF
>TRBJ2-2|TRBD2|TRBV10-3|few
TGTGCCATCAGTGAGTCTGCGGGAGTGGGGCCCGGGGAGCTGTTTTTT
CAISESAGVGPGELFF
>TRBJ1-1|TRBD1|TRBV7-8|NA
TGTGCCAGCAGTTACCGACAGGGAGGCACTGAAGCTTTCTTT
CASSYRQGGTEAFF
>TRBJ1-6|TRBD1|TRBV20-1|many
TGCAGTGCTCCCCGGGACAGTTTTAATTCACCCCTCCACTTT
CSAPRDSFNSPLHF
>TRBJ2-2|TRBD2|TRBV3-1|many
TGTGCCAGCAGCTACATCGGGACTACCACCGGGGAGCTGTTTTTT
CASSYIGTTTGELFF
>TRBJ2-3|NA|TRBV9|few
TGTGCCAGCAGCGTAGATGTGCTAGCGCCAAGCACAGATACGCAGTATTTT
CASSVDVLAPSTDTQYF